Listed here are 18 T cell receptor beta chains from one sample, sequenced in a study of T cell changes during pregnancy in multiple sclerosis. Sequencing was performed with immunoSEQ multiplex PCR; in TCRdb, only in-frame clones are kept and a portion is missing. The table records approximately 100,000 clones, about 94% of them present only once. The specimen was peripheral blood, collected before pregnancy. These receptors were taken from a female donor with multiple sclerosis, enrolled in a pregnancy study.

The CDR3 is CASSIRGPGDTQYF. The CDR3 DNA follows: TGTGCCAGTAGTATTAGAGGTCCTGGAGATACGCAGTATTTT. J is TRBJ2-3 and V is TRBV19; unclear D gene. Germline V lookup: CDR1 LNHDA, CDR2 SQIVND (reference sequence). V was clipped by 3 bases and J by 5 bases, with 12 bases between them. The CDR3 is made up of 14 amino acids.

The rearrangement links TRBV27 to TRBJ1-1, with 7 positions matching TRBD1. Germline CDR1 MNHEY, CDR2 SMNVEV (reference sequence). The CDR3 length is 15 residues. With 5 bases clipped from V and 7 bases from J, the junction kept 13 bases outside the gene matches. The CDR3 DNA reads as TGTGCCAGCAGTCCGTTGACAGGGACCGGGTTTGAAGCTTTCTTT. Translation: CASSPLTGTGFEAFF.

The CDR3 region has the DNA TGCAGCGTGCGGACAGGAGATAACTATGGCTACACCTTC. Translated: CSVRTGDNYGYTF. The chain recombines TRBV29-1 with TRBJ1-2; 7 positions match TRBD1. The junction had 5 bases not matched to a gene; V was cut back by 6 bases and J by 1 base. The CDR3 contains 13 residues. Germline V gene sequence: CDR1 SQVTM, CDR2 ANQGSEA.

This chain links TRBV14 with TRBJ1-1; D is ambiguous. CDR1 is SGHDN, CDR2 FVKESK, per germline. V was shortened by 2 bases and J by 4 bases, with 14 bases between the two germline ends. The CDR3 consists of 15 residues. The CDR3 is CASSQRRRYLTEAFF. CDR3 DNA: TGTGCCAGCAGCCAAAGGCGCAGGTACCTCACTGAAGCTTTCTTT. The full variable domain, in which reference TRBV14 and TRBJ1-1 provide the parts outside the CDR3, is EAGVTQFPSHSVIEKGQTVTLRCDPISGHDNLYWYRRVMGKEIKFLLHFVKESKQDESGMPNNRFLAERTGGTYSTLKVQPAELEDSGVYFCASSQRRRYLTEAFFGQGTRLTVV.

This chain connects TRBV7-9 to TRBJ2-5; 8 bases are a match to TRBD1. Germline CDR1 and CDR2: SEHNR and FQNEAQ (reference sequence). V lost 0 bases, J lost 4 bases, and 7 bases stayed unmatched. This CDR3 contains 16 residues. CDR3 sequence: CASSLARDRLRETQYF. The DNA for the CDR3 is TGTGCCAGCAGCTTAGCCCGGGACAGGTTGAGAGAGACCCAGTACTTC. Combining the CDR3 with reference TRBV7-9 and TRBJ2-5 gives the whole variable domain DTGVSQNPRHKITKRGQNVTFRCDPISEHNRLYWYRQTLGQGPEFLTYFQNEAQLEKSRLLSDRFSAERPKGSFSTLEIQRTEQGDSAMYLCASSLARDRLRETQYFGPGTRLLVL.

V gene TRBV30 combines with J gene TRBJ2-3, with 9 bases aligning to TRBD2. J was trimmed by 8 bases and V by 1 base; bases with no gene match: 10. This CDR3 region has 15 residues. Germline assignment: CDR1 GTSNPN and CDR2 SVGIG (reference sequence). The CDR3 spells CAWSGGLAGTGTQYF. The CDR3 DNA follows: TGTGCCTGGAGTGGGGGGCTAGCGGGGACCGGTACGCAGTATTTT. Using reference TRBV30 and TRBJ2-3 for the parts outside the CDR3, the full variable domain is SQTIHQWPATLVQPVGSPLSLECTVEGTSNPNLYWYRQAAGRGLQLLFYSVGIGQISSEVPQNLSASRPQDRQFILSSKKLLLSDSGFYLCAWSGGLAGTGTQYFGPGTRLTVL.

The chain carries TRBV6-5 and TRBJ2-1; TRBD1 agrees at 8 bases. This CDR3 has 15 residues. From germline, CDR1 is MNHEY and CDR2 SVGAGI. The J segment lost 5 bases and the V segment lost 2 bases, leaving 5 bases of the junction unmatched. For the CDR3, the DNA is TGTGCCAGCAGTTACGTCGGACAGGGACACAATGAGCAGTTCTTC. Amino acid sequence: CASSYVGQGHNEQFF.

This chain's CDR3 is CASSLVSRPSYNEQFF. The CDR3 DNA reads TGTGCCAGCAGCTTGGTCTCGCGGCCCTCCTACAATGAGCAGTTCTTC. This rearrangement joins TRBV5-4 to TRBJ2-1; D remains unclear. The CDR3 has 16 residues. V shed 0 bases and J shed 0 bases, with 10 bases lying between them. Germline CDR1 reads SGHNT; CDR2 reads YYREEE (reference sequence).

This clone is a singleton in its sample. The V gene is TRBV30, the J gene TRBJ2-5, with TRBD2 identical over 9 bases. From germline, CDR1 is GTSNPN and CDR2 SVGIG (reference sequence). The trim removed 5 bases at V and 9 bases at J, leaving 10 bases unmatched. The CDR3 runs to 13 residues. CDR3 loop: CAWGTSPTGPQYF. CDR3 nucleotide sequence: TGTGCCTGGGGGACTAGCCCCACGGGGCCCCAGTACTTC.

V gene TRBV6-5 combines with J gene TRBJ2-1; 11 bases match TRBD1. J gave up 4 bases and V 4 bases, and 3 bases lay outside the gene matches. The CDR3 length is 15 residues. Germline CDR1 is MNHEY and CDR2 is SVGAGI. CDR3 sequence: CASSSDRGPYNEQFF. As DNA, the CDR3 is TGTGCCAGCAGTTCGGACAGGGGGCCGTACAATGAGCAGTTCTTC.

The chain recombines TRBV27 with TRBJ2-7, with 9 positions matching TRBD1. The ends lost 4 bases at V and 3 bases at J; junction bases unmatched: 7. Germline CDR1 MNHEY, CDR2 SMNVEV (reference sequence). The CDR3 is made up of 15 amino acids. The CDR3 region is CASSYAGQGSYEQYF. CDR3 in DNA: TGTGCCAGCAGTTATGCTGGACAGGGGAGCTACGAGCAGTACTTC.

This clone was counted a few times. The V gene is TRBV27, the J gene TRBJ2-5, with 10 bases fitting TRBD2. The germline V gene has CDR1 MNHEY and CDR2 SMNVEV (reference sequence). The CDR3 contains 16 residues. V was pared by 6 bases and J by 6 bases, with 13 bases of the junction left unmatched. CDR3 sequence reads: CASSHQSGRAIQTQYF. In nucleotides, the CDR3 is TGTGCCAGCAGCCATCAAAGCGGGAGGGCCATCCAGACCCAGTACTTC.

The count of this clone is one. The V gene is TRBV27, the J gene TRBJ1-5; perhaps TRBD1 as D (6 bases). Germline CDR1 reads MNHEY; CDR2 reads SMNVEV (reference sequence). Trimming stripped 8 bases from V and 4 bases from J, with 18 bases between. CDR3 length: 15 residues. CDR3 region: CASAQGSGLNQPQHF. CDR3 bases: TGTGCCAGCGCGCAGGGGTCGGGCCTAAATCAGCCCCAGCATTTT.

This chain uses TRBV27 with TRBJ1-5; D is possibly TRBD1 (6 bases). V lost 5 bases, J lost 3 bases, and 11 bases lay in between. CDR3 length: 14 residues. Germline CDR1 is MNHEY and CDR2 is SMNVEV (reference sequence). The CDR3 loop is CASSDSGVNQPQHF. The CDR3, as DNA: TGTGCCAGCAGTGACTCAGGGGTCAATCAGCCCCAGCATTTT.

This chain links TRBV28 with TRBJ1-1, with TRBD1 identical over 7 bases. CDR3 length equals 12 residues. The germline gives CDR1 MDHEN, CDR2 SYDVKM. V was clipped by 6 bases and J by 8 bases; unmatched bases: 6. Here the CDR3 reads CASSLRGVEAFF. Here the CDR3 DNA reads TGTGCCAGCAGCCTCAGGGGGGTAGAAGCTTTCTTT.

The chain has TRBV29-1 and TRBJ2-3, with unresolved D. The CDR3 loop spans 10 amino acids. The V gene's germline CDR1 is SQVTM and CDR2 ANQGSEA. Trimming pared 4 bases from V and 5 bases from J, leaving 4 bases between. CDR3 coding DNA: TGCAGCGTTGGTATAGATACGCAGTATTTT. It codes for CSVGIDTQYF.

CDR3 sequence: CASKRDFLNTEAFF. The CDR3 nucleotides are TGTGCCAGCAAGAGGGACTTCCTGAACACTGAAGCTTTCTTT. The V call is TRBV6-1, the J call TRBJ1-1, with D maybe TRBD1 (5 bases). The CDR3 spans 14 residues. Per germline, CDR1 MNHNS and CDR2 SASEGT. Trimming took off 7 bases at V and 0 bases at J, with 12 bases between the two ends.

In this sample, this clone turned up once. V usage is TRBV11-2 and J usage is TRBJ2-5; D is perhaps TRBD2 (6 bases). V was trimmed by 1 base and J by 2 bases, leaving 14 bases between them. The CDR3 consists of 16 residues. Germline V gene data show CDR1 as SGHAT and CDR2 as FQNNGV. The CDR3 DNA follows: TGTGCCAGCAGCTTAGTTGGGCGGGGCTTTCAAGAGACCCAGTACTTC. Translation gives CASSLVGRGFQETQYF.